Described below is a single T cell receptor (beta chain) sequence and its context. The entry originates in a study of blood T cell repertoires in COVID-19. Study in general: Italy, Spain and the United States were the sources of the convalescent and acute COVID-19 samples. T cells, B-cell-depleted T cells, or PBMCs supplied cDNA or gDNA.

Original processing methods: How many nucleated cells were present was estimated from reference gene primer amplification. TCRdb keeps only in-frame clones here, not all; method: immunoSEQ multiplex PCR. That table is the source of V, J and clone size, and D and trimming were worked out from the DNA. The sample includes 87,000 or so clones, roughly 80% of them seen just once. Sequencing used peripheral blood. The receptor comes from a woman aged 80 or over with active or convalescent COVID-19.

The CDR3 bases are TGTGCCTGGAGTGTACAGGGGTTCCCGGAAAAACTGTTTTTT. Its translation: CAWSVQGFPEKLFF. V gene TRBV30 combines with J gene TRBJ1-4; 7 bases are shared with TRBD1. The CDR3 has 14 amino acids. Germline V gene data show CDR1 as GTSNPN and CDR2 as SVGIG (reference sequence). Unmatched junction bases numbered 6, after V lost 0 bases and J lost 8 bases. Supplemented by reference TRBV30 and TRBJ1-4, the full variable domain reads SQTIHQWPATLVQPVGSPLSLECTVEGTSNPNLYWYRQAAGRGLQLLFYSVGIGQISSEVPQNLSASRPQDRQFILSSKKLLLSDSGFYLCAWSVQGFPEKLFFGSGTQLSVL.